This T cell receptor beta chain was recovered during a study of vaccination effects on CD4 cells after COVID-19. TCRdb's table, derived via immunoSEQ multiplex PCR, lists solely in-frame clones and lacks some. The table records 20,000 to 30,000 clones, 65% to 75% of them present only once. The CDR3 is made up of 15 amino acids. V shed 5 bases and J shed 0 bases, with 14 bases lying between them. Germline V CDR1 and CDR2: SGHTA, FQGNSA. Prior to sequencing, the ViraFEST assay stimulated PBMC with viral peptide pools, which expanded the antigen-specific CD4+ T cells. Subsequent to a culture period of around eleven days, CD4+ T cells were isolated. SARS-CoV-2 infected the person between March and December 2020, as confirmed by PCR. Concerning this clone itself: What it binds is not known.

The TCR sequence derives from a human donor who had a prior SARS-CoV-2 infection. The chain joins TRBV7-2 to TRBJ2-7; perhaps D is TRBD1 or TRBD2 (5 bases each). The starting material was CD4+ T cells from PBMCs cultured with SARS-CoV-2 spike peptides, obtained before COVID-19 vaccination. CDR3 DNA: TGTGCCAGCAGCAATCCGGGGCGGCTCTCCTACGAGCAGTACTTC. Protein: CASSNPGRLSYEQYF.